The rows below give T cell receptor beta chains drawn from one sample of a study of response to subunit inactivated influenza vaccine. One entry per CDR3 protein, called by TCRdb with MiXCR from the RT-PCR reads. The table lists approximately 300,000 distinct CDR3 sequences, around 22% of them singletons, with 10% to 13% in the top ten. The sample in question was PBMCs from blood, obtained around 22 months after vaccination. The receptors shown here come from a man aged 50-75 years who received an inactivated influenza vaccine. The CDR3 runs from the conserved cysteine through the conserved F or W. The D gene is left open where the match is weak. Clone size is stated in some rows and not others, as once, few, many or a class when expanded.

D,size,J,V,DNA,CDR3
TRBD1,.,TRBJ2-5,TRBV11-2,TGTGCCAGCAGCTTAGGCACAGGGGACGGGGAGACCCAGTACTTC,CASSLGTGDGETQYF
TRBD1,many,TRBJ1-5,TRBV20-1,TGCAGTGCTAGAGAGGGGACAGGGCTAAGCAATCAGCCCCAGCATTTT,CSAREGTGLSNQPQHF
TRBD2,.,TRBJ2-1,TRBV30,TGTGCCTGGAGTGTGGGGCTAGCGGGAATTGATGAGCAGTTCTTC,CAWSVGLAGIDEQFF
.,.,TRBJ2-7,TRBV12-3/TRBV12-4,TGTGCCAGCAGCGATCCGACGGGGGGCAGCGCCTACGAGCAGTACTTC,CASSDPTGGSAYEQYF
.,few,TRBJ1-1,TRBV3-1,TGTGCCAGCAGCCAGAGAGACGGAGGTGGCGAAGCTTTCTTT,CASSQRDGGGEAFF
TRBD2,few,TRBJ2-7,TRBV7-2,TGTGCCAGCAGCTCGGGACTAGCGGGTGGGTACGAGCAGTACTTC,CASSSGLAGGYEQYF
.,.,TRBJ1-1,TRBV29-1,TGCAGCGTCCAGACAGGAATGAACACTGAAGCTTTCTTT,CSVQTGMNTEAFF
.,once,TRBJ2-2,TRBV3-1,TGTGCCAGCAGCCAAGCCAGGACCGGGGAGCTGTTTTTT,CASSQARTGELFF
.,.,TRBJ1-4,TRBV4-1,TGCGCCAGCAGCCAAGCTGATAACCGGGGGGGTGAAAAACTGTTTTTT,CASSQADNRGGEKLFF
.,.,TRBJ2-7,TRBV7-2,TGTGCCAGCAGCCGGTCCGGGACAACCCTAGAGCAGTACTTC,CASSRSGTTLEQYF
.,few,TRBJ2-1,TRBV7-9,TGTGCCAGCAGCTTAGCGCACGGGCCCAATCTCTGCTTC,CASSLAHGPNLCF
.,.,TRBJ1-4,TRBV5-1,TGCGCCAGCAGCTTGGGAGGACAACCTAATGAAAAACTGTTTTTT,CASSLGGQPNEKLFF
.,.,TRBJ2-7,TRBV9,TGTGCCAGCAGCACCTCAACAGGGTTCGAGCAGTACTTC,CASSTSTGFEQYF
.,.,TRBJ2-2,TRBV6-2/TRBV6-3,TGTGCCAGCAGCCACGGGCGGGGGGAGCTGTTTTTT,CASSHGRGELFF
TRBD1,few,TRBJ1-2,TRBV28,TGTGCCAGCAGTAGGCAGGGGGCGCGTAGCTATGGCTACACCTTC,CASSRQGARSYGYTF
.,few,TRBJ1-4,TRBV4-2,TGTGCCAGCAGCCAGACTTATGAAAAACTGTTTTTT,CASSQTYEKLFF
.,few,TRBJ1-1,TRBV7-9,TGTGCCAGCAGCTTGGCGGATAACACTGAAGCTTTCTTT,CASSLADNTEAFF
.,.,TRBJ2-6,TRBV29-1,TGCAGCGTAGGGGCGGCTGGGGCCAACGTCCTGACTTTC,CSVGAAGANVLTF
.,once,TRBJ2-1,TRBV6-1,TGTGCCAGCAGTGAACAGGGGTCGGGCCCCAATGAGCAGTTCTTC,CASSEQGSGPNEQFF
.,.,TRBJ2-5,TRBV6-2/TRBV6-3,TGTGCCAGCCAGGACCCACAAGAGACCCAGTACTTC,CASQDPQETQYF
TRBD1,many,TRBJ1-5,TRBV5-1,TGCGCCAGCAGCACCTCGGGACAGGGCGATCAGCCCCAGCATTTT,CASSTSGQGDQPQHF
.,.,TRBJ1-3,TRBV6-1,TGTGCCAGCAGGAACGGGGGCGCCTTCTCTGGAAACACCATATATTTT,CASRNGGAFSGNTIYF
.,many,TRBJ1-2,TRBV16,TGTGCCAGCAGCCAAATAGTCAACTATGGCTACACCTTC,CASSQIVNYGYTF
TRBD1,.,TRBJ1-4,TRBV4-2,TGTGCCAGCAGCGCTTGGACAGGGGGTAGGGCTAATGAAAAACTGTTTTTT,CASSAWTGGRANEKLFF
.,few,TRBJ1-2,TRBV29-1,TGCAGCGTTGCCGAAGCGCAGGCGTATGGCTACACCTTC,CSVAEAQAYGYTF
TRBD2,.,TRBJ2-1,TRBV7-6,TGTGCCAGCAGCTTACTACCGACCGGGACTAGCGGGATGTACAATGAGCAGTTCTTC,CASSLLPTGTSGMYNEQFF
TRBD2,.,TRBJ2-7,TRBV4-2,TGTGCCAGCAGCCTCAGAGAGGGTGGCGGGGGTTCCTACGAGCAGTACTTC,CASSLREGGGGSYEQYF
TRBD1,few,TRBJ2-1,TRBV27,TGTGCCAGCAGTCCACTACGTTGGGGACAGGGAAGCAATGAGCAGTTCTTC,CASSPLRWGQGSNEQFF
TRBD1,few,TRBJ1-2,TRBV28,TGTGCCAGCAGTTCGGGACAGCATGACTATGGCTACACCTTC,CASSSGQHDYGYTF
.,few,TRBJ2-6,TRBV7-2,TGTGCCAGCAGCTTAGTGTTTCGGACCAAGGTCCTGACTTTC,CASSLVFRTKVLTF
.,few,TRBJ2-3,TRBV7-8,TGTGCCAGCAGCTTACAACTAGCCGGGAGTGATACGCAGTATTTT,CASSLQLAGSDTQYF
.,.,TRBJ2-6,TRBV20-1,TGCAGTGCTCCTTTGATCTCTGGGGCCAACGTCCTGACTTTC,CSAPLISGANVLTF
TRBD1,.,TRBJ1-5,TRBV27,TGTGCCAGCAGACCACAGGGGGCGCCTAGTCAGCCCCAGCATTTT,CASRPQGAPSQPQHF
.,few,TRBJ1-1,TRBV27,TGTGCCAGCAGTTCAGGGGCCAAGAACACTGAAGCTTTCTTT,CASSSGAKNTEAFF
.,few,TRBJ1-1,TRBV4-1,TGCGCCAGCAGCCCCTTGAGTGGGTTTGGGACTGAAGCTTTCTTT,CASSPLSGFGTEAFF
.,.,TRBJ2-7,TRBV7-9,TGTGCCAGCAGCTTTTCTAGGCTCGAGCAGTACTTC,CASSFSRLEQYF
.,.,TRBJ2-1,TRBV30,TGTGCCTGGAGTGCCCCTGGACCGTTCTTC,CAWSAPGPFF
TRBD2,.,TRBJ2-1,TRBV20-1,TGCAGTGCGCCGACTAGCGGGAGAAATGAGCAGTTCTTC,CSAPTSGRNEQFF
.,few,TRBJ1-1,TRBV20-1,TGCAGTGCTAGGGGAATGACAGGCCTTGAAGCTTTCTTT,CSARGMTGLEAFF
.,few,TRBJ2-3,TRBV7-8,TGTGCCAGCAGCCAGTGGACCTCGGGAGATACGCAGTATTTT,CASSQWTSGDTQYF
TRBD2,few,TRBJ2-2,TRBV12-3/TRBV12-4,TGTGCCAGCAGCCCGGGACTAGGCACCGGGGAGCTGTTTTTT,CASSPGLGTGELFF
.,.,TRBJ2-5,TRBV20-1,TGCAGTGCTAGAGATCTCAGGGGAGGAATGGAGACCCAGTACTTC,CSARDLRGGMETQYF
.,.,TRBJ2-2,TRBV2,TGTGCCAGCAGTGAACAGGGTAGTTTCACCGGGGAGCTGTTTTTT,CASSEQGSFTGELFF
TRBD1,few,TRBJ1-5,TRBV28,TGTGCCAGCCGGACAGGGTATTGGCAGCCCCAGCATTTT,CASRTGYWQPQHF
TRBD2,.,TRBJ2-1,TRBV7-9,TGTGCCAGCAGCCCCCTGGGGTTAGCGGGAGTACGCAATGAGCAGTTCTTC,CASSPLGLAGVRNEQFF
TRBD1,few,TRBJ2-7,TRBV28,TGTGCCAGCAGCGGACAGGGTGTCTACGAGCAGTACTTC,CASSGQGVYEQYF
TRBD1,many,TRBJ1-2,TRBV11-2,TGTGCCAGCAGCTTCGACAGGGCTAATGGCTACACCTTC,CASSFDRANGYTF
.,.,TRBJ2-3,TRBV20-1,TGCAGTGCTAGAGATGGCGACTCAGATACGCAGTATTTT,CSARDGDSDTQYF
.,.,TRBJ1-3,TRBV5-1,TGCGCCAGCAGCTCGCAGGGAGGGGCTGGAAACACCATATATTTT,CASSSQGGAGNTIYF
.,.,TRBJ2-1,TRBV27,TGTGCCAGCACCTCCCTGGACTCGTACTACAATGAGCAGTTCTTC,CASTSLDSYYNEQFF
.,.,TRBJ1-1,TRBV7-8,TGTGCCAGCAGCTTTGAGACAGCTGTGGCTTTCTTT,CASSFETAVAFF
.,many,TRBJ1-4,TRBV18,TGTGCCAGCTCACCAAAGGGGACTAGAGGTGAAAAACTGTTTTTT,CASSPKGTRGEKLFF
.,few,TRBJ1-1,TRBV7-2,TGTGCCAGCAGCTTAGACATCCTAGGGAAAGCTTTCTTT,CASSLDILGKAFF
.,few,TRBJ2-3,TRBV12-3/TRBV12-4,TGTGCCAGCAGTTGGGATGGGGGGTCAGATACGCAGTATTTT,CASSWDGGSDTQYF
.,many,TRBJ1-6,TRBV10-3,TGTGCCATCAGTGAGGGGACGGCTTGGGGGTATTCACCCCTCCACTTT,CAISEGTAWGYSPLHF
.,few,TRBJ2-3,TRBV21-1,TGTGCCAGCAGCAAAGTCCGGGGACCCACAGATACGCAGTATTTT,CASSKVRGPTDTQYF
.,.,TRBJ1-2,TRBV7-9,TGTGCCAGCAGCTTAGGTGTCGGGCAGAGGAACTATGGCTACACCTTC,CASSLGVGQRNYGYTF
.,many,TRBJ1-3,TRBV2,TGTGCCAGCAGAGCTAACTTAAGGGGAAACACCATATATTTT,CASRANLRGNTIYF
.,few,TRBJ1-3,TRBV2,TGTGCCAGCAGTGAAGCGCCGGGACAAATTTCGGGAAACACCATATATTTT,CASSEAPGQISGNTIYF
TRBD1,few,TRBJ1-2,TRBV4-2,TGTGCCAGCAGCCATCAAGGGACAGGCTTCTACGGCGAAGGTCATGGCTACACCTTC,CASSHQGTGFYGEGHGYTF